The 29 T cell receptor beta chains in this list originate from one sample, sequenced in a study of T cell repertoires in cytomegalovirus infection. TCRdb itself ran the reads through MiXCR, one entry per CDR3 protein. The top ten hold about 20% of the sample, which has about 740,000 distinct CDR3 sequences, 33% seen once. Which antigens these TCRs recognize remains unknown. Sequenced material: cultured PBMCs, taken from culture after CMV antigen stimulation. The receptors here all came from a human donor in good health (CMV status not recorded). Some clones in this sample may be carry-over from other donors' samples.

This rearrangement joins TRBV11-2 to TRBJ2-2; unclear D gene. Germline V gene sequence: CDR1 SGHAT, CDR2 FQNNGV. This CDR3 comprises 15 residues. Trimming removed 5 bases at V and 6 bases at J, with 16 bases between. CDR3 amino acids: CASSLRGVGSGELFF. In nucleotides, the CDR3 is TGTGCCAGCAGCCTCCGCGGAGTTGGGTCCGGGGAGCTGTTTTTT.

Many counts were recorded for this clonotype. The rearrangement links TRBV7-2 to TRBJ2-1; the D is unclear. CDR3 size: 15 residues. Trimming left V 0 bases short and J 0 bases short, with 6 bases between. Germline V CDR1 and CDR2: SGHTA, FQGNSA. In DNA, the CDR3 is TGTGCCAGCAGCTTAGCCTGGAGCTCCTACAATGAGCAGTTCTTC. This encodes CASSLAWSSYNEQFF.

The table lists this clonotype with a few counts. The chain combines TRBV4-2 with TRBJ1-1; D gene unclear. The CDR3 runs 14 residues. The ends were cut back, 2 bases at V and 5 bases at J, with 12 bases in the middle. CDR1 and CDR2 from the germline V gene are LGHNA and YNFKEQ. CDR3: CASSQQFERTEAFF. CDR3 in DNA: TGTGCCAGCAGCCAACAATTTGAGAGGACTGAAGCTTTCTTT.

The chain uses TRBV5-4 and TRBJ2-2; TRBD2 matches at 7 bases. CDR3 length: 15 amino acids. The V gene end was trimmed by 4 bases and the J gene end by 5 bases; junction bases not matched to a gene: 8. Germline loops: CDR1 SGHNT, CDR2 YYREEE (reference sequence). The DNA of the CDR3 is TGTGCCAGCAGCGGCGGGAGTAGGTGGACCGGGGAGCTGTTTTTT. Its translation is CASSGGSRWTGELFF.

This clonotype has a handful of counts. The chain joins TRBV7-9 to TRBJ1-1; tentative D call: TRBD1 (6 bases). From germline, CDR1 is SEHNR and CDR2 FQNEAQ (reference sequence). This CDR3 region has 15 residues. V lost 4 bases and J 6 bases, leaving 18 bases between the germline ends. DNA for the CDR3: TGTGCCAGCAGCTCACGGACAGTGTGGACCGCTGAAGCTTTCTTT. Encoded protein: CASSSRTVWTAEAFF.

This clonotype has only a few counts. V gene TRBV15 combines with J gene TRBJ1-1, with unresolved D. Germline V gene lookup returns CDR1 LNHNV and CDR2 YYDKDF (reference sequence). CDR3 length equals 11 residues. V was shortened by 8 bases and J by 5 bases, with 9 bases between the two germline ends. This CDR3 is CATRDGTEAFF. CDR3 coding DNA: TGTGCCACCCGAGACGGAACTGAAGCTTTCTTT.

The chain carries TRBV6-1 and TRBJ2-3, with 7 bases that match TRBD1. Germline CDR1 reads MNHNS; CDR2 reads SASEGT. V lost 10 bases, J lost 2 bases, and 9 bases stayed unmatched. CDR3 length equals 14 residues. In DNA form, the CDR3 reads TGTGCCAACTTCTACAGGGGCTTCACAGATACGCAGTATTTT. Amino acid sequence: CANFYRGFTDTQYF.

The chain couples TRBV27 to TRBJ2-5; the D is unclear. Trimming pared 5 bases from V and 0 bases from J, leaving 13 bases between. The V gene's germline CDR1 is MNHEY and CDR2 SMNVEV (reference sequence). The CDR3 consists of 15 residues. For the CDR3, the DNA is TGTGCCAGCAGTACCCCCCGTACGTACCAAGAGACCCAGTACTTC. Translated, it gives CASSTPRTYQETQYF.

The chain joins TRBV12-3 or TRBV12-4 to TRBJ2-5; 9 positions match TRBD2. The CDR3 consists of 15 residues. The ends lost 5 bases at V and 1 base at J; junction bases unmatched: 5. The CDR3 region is CASSTAGGPQETQYF. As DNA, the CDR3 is TGTGCCAGCAGTACGGCGGGAGGGCCCCAAGAGACCCAGTACTTC.

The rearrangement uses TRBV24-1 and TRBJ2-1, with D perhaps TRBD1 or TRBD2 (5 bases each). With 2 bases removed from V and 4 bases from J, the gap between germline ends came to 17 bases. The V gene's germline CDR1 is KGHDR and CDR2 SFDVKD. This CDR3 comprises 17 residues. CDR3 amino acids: CATSDSVGQGEYNEQFF. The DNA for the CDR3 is TGTGCCACCAGTGATTCAGTGGGGCAGGGAGAGTACAATGAGCAGTTCTTC.

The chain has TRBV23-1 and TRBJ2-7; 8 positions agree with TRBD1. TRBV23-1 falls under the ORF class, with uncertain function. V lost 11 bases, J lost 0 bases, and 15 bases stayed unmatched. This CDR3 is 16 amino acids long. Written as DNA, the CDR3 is TGCGCCTGGGGACAGGTAAAGAGCGGAGCCTCCTACGAGCAGTACTTC. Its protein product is CAWGQVKSGASYEQYF.

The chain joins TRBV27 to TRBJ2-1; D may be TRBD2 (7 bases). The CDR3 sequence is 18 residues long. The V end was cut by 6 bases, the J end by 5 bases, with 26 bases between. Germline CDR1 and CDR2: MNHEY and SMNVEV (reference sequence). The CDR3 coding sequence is TGTGCCAGCAGCCCAAGAAGGGGGGGCGTAGCCACCCACAATGAGCAGTTCTTC. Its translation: CASSPRRGGVATHNEQFF.

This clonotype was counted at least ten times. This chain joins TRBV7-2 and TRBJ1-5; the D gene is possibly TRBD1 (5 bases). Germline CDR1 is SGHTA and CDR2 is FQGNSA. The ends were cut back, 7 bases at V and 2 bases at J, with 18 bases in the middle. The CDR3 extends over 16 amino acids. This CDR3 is CASTTPGGAGNQPQHF. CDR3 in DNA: TGTGCCAGCACCACTCCGGGGGGTGCCGGCAATCAGCCCCAGCATTTT.

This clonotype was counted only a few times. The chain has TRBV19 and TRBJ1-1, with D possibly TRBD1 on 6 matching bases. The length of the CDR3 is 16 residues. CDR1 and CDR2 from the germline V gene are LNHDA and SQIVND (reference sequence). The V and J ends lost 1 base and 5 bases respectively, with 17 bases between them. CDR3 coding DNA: TGTGCCAGTAGTATAGGAGCGGAAGGGGGAGAGACTGAAGCTTTCTTT. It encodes CASSIGAEGGETEAFF.

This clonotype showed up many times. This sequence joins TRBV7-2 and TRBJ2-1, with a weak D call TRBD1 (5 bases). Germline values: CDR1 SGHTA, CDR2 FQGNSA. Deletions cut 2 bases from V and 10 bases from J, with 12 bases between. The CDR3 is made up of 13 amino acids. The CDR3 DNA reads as TGTGCCAGCAGCTTAAACGCCCCAGGGGAGCAGTTCTTC. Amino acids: CASSLNAPGEQFF.

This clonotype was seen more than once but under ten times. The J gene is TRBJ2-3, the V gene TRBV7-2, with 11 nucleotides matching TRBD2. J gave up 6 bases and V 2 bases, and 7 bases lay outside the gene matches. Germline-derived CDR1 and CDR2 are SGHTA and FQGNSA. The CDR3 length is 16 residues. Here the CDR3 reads CASSLKRLAGTDTQYF. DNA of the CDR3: TGTGCCAGCAGCTTAAAAAGACTAGCGGGAACGGATACGCAGTATTTT.

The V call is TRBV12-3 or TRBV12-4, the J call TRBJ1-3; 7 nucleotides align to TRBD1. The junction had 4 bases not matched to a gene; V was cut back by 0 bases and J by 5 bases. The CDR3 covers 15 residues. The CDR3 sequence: CASSLARQGRNTIYF. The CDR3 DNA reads TGTGCCAGCAGTTTAGCGCGACAGGGCCGAAACACCATATATTTT.

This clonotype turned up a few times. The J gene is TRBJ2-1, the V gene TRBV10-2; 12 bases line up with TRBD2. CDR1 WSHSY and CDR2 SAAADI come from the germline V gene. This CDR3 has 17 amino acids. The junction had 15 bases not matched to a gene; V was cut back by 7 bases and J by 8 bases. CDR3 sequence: CASTGRGLAGGPYEQFF. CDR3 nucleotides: TGCGCCAGCACCGGTCGGGGGCTAGCGGGAGGGCCGTATGAGCAGTTCTTC.

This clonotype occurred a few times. The CDR3: CASSQDRLADIYNEQFF. CDR3 nucleotide sequence: TGTGCCAGCAGCCAAGATCGGCTAGCGGACATATACAATGAGCAGTTCTTC. This rearrangement joins TRBV14 to TRBJ2-1; 7 bases match TRBD2. Germline CDR1 and CDR2: SGHDN and FVKESK. The ends lost 0 bases at V and 4 bases at J; junction bases unmatched: 9. CDR3 length: 17 residues.

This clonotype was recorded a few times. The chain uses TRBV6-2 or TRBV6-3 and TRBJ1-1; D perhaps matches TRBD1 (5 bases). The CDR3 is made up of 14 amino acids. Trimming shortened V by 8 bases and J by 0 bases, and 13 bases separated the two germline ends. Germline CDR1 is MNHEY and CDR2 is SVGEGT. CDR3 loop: CASGAVGMNTEAFF. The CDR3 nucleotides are TGTGCCAGCGGGGCGGTCGGAATGAACACTGAAGCTTTCTTT.

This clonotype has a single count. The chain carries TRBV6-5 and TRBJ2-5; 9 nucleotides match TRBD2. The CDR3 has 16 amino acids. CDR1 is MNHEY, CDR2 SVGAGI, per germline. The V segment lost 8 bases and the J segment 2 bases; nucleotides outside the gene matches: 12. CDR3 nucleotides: TGTGCCAGCTCCCGGGAGGCTAGCGGGGAACAAGAGACCCAGTACTTC. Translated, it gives CASSREASGEQETQYF.

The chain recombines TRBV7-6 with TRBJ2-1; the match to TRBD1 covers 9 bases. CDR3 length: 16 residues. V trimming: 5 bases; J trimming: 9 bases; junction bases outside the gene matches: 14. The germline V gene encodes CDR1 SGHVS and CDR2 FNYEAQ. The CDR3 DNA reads TGTGCCAGCAGCCTCCGGACAGGGGAGAGAATCTTTGAGCAGTTCTTC. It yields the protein CASSLRTGERIFEQFF.

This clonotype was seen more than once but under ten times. The CDR3 loop is CASSEDWREYDEQFF. The CDR3 bases are TGTGCCAGCAGTGAAGATTGGCGGGAGTACGATGAGCAGTTCTTC. The chain carries TRBV6-1 and TRBJ2-1; 7 positions match TRBD2. The germline CDR1 and CDR2 sequences are MNHNS and SASEGT. This CDR3 has 15 residues. V lost 1 base and J lost 8; bases outside the gene matches: 8.

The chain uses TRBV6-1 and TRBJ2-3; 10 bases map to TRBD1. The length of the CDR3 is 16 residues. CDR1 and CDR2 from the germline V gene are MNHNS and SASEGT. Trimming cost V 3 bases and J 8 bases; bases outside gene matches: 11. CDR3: CASSDLRDRGFGTQYF. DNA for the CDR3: TGTGCCAGCAGTGACCTTAGGGACAGGGGATTTGGTACGCAGTATTTT.

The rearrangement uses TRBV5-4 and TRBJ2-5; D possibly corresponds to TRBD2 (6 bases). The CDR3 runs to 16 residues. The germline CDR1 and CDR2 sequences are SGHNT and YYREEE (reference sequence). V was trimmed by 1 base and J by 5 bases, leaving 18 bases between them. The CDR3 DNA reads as TGTGCCAGCAGCTTGTCCCTTGCGGGGCGCTGGGAGACCCAGTACTTC. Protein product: CASSLSLAGRWETQYF.

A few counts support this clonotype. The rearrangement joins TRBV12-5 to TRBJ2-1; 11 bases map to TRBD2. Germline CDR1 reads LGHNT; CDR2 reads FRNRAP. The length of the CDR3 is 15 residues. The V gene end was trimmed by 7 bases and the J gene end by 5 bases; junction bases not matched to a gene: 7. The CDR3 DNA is TGTGCTAGTGCCCAAACTAGCGGGAGCAACAATGAGCAGTTCTTC. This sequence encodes CASAQTSGSNNEQFF. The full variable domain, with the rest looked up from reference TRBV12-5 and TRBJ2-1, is DARVTQTPRHKVTEMGQEVTMRCQPILGHNTVFWYRQTMMQGLELLAYFRNRAPLDDSGMPKDRFSAEMPDATLATLKIQPSEPRDSAVYFCASAQTSGSNNEQFFGPGTRLTVL.

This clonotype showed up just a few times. CDR3 region: CASSWSGGPYNEQFF. CDR3 in DNA: TGTGCCAGCAGTTGGTCGGGGGGGCCCTACAATGAGCAGTTCTTC. The rearrangement links TRBV27 to TRBJ2-1; TRBD2 aligns across 8 bases. This CDR3 region has 15 residues. The V segment lost 4 bases and the J segment 2 bases; nucleotides outside the gene matches: 4. Germline loops: CDR1 MNHEY, CDR2 SMNVEV (reference sequence).

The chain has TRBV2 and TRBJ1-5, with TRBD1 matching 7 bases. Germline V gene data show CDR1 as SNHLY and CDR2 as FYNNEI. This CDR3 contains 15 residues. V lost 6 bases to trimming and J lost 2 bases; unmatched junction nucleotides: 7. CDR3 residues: CASSDYRGGNQPQHF. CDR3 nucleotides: TGTGCCAGCAGCGACTACAGGGGTGGCAATCAGCCCCAGCATTTT.

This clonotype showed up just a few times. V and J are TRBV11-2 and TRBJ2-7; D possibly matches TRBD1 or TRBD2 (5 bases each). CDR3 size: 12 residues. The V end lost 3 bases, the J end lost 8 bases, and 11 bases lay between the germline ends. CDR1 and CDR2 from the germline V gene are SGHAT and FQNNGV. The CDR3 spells CASSLAVGQQYF. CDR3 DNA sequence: TGTGCCAGCAGCTTGGCTGTGGGACAGCAGTACTTC. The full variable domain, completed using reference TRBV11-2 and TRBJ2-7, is EAGVAQSPRYKIIEKRQSVAFWCNPISGHATLYWYQQILGQGPKLLIQFQNNGVVDDSQLPKDRFSAERLKGVDSTLKIQPAKLEDSAVYLCASSLAVGQQYFGPGTRLTVT.